The 7 T cell receptor beta chains below come from one sample, sequenced in a study of response to subunit inactivated influenza vaccine. TCRdb independently ran MiXCR on the RT-PCR reads; one entry per CDR3 protein. The sample contains more than 400,000 distinct CDR3 sequences, about a tenth of which appear only once. The sample consisted of PBMCs from blood, taken 35 to 45 days after vaccination. These receptor sequences come from a man aged 45-60 years who received an inactivated influenza vaccine.

V usage is TRBV7-9 and J usage is TRBJ2-5, with TRBD2 matching over 8 bases. After removal of 2 bases from V and 3 bases from J, the junction contained 5 bases not matched to a gene. This CDR3 comprises 15 residues. Germline CDR1 is SEHNR and CDR2 is FQNEAQ (reference sequence). Written as DNA, the CDR3 is TGTGCCAGCAGCTTATTCGGGGGGGCGAAAGAGACCCAGTACTTC. Translation gives CASSLFGGAKETQYF.

This clonotype was seen a few times. The J gene is TRBJ2-7, the V gene TRBV6-1; 7 nucleotides line up with TRBD1. Germline V CDR1 and CDR2: MNHNS, SASEGT. The CDR3 is 16 amino acids. V lost 7 bases, J lost 0 bases, and 12 bases stayed unmatched. For the CDR3, the DNA is TGTGCCAGCACCTCGGGACAGTTCTCTAGCTCCTACGAGCAGTACTTC. This translates into CASTSGQFSSSYEQYF.

The rearrangement joins TRBV9 to TRBJ1-6; D ambiguous. In germline, CDR1 is SGDLS, CDR2 YYNGEE. The ends were cut back, 4 bases at V and 7 bases at J, with 12 bases in the middle. The CDR3 consists of 14 residues. CDR3 in amino acids: CASSPNMVNSPLHF. The CDR3 DNA follows: TGTGCCAGCAGCCCCAACATGGTGAATTCACCCCTCCACTTT.

The table lists this clonotype with a few counts. The J gene is TRBJ2-2, the V gene TRBV12-3 or TRBV12-4; D is undetermined. V was cut by 6 bases and J by 1 base, with 9 bases left in between. The length of the CDR3 is 14 residues. The CDR3 DNA sequence: TGTGCCAGCAGAGCTCGACAGAACACCGGGGAGCTGTTTTTT. The encoded protein is CASRARQNTGELFF.

To note about this clonotype: A read error may explain this, as a much larger clone is one base away. The chain joins TRBV29-1 to TRBJ2-5; 9 positions match TRBD1. With V trimmed by 8 bases and J by 3 bases, 4 bases remained unmatched. CDR1 and CDR2 from the germline V gene are SQVTM and ANQGSEA. This CDR3 contains 12 residues. CDR3: CSRGQGKETQYF. The CDR3 DNA reads TGCAGCAGGGGACAGGGAAAAGAGACCCAGTACTTC.

This clonotype was observed a handful of times. The J gene is TRBJ2-7, the V gene TRBV3-1; TRBD1 aligns across 7 bases. The CDR3 is 15 amino acids. CDR1 is LGHDT, CDR2 YNNKEL, per germline (reference sequence). Unmatched junction bases numbered 7, after V lost 3 bases and J lost 2 bases. CDR3 sequence reads: CASSHRDRRTYEQYF. DNA for the CDR3: TGTGCCAGCAGCCACCGGGACAGAAGAACCTACGAGCAGTACTTC.

This clonotype was counted only a few times. The chain uses TRBV18 and TRBJ2-3; no firm D call. Trimming shortened V by 2 bases and J by 2 bases, and 8 bases separated the two germline ends. The CDR3 length is 14 residues. Germline CDR1 is KGHSH and CDR2 is LQKENI. Here the CDR3 DNA reads TGTGCCAGCTCACCAGGGTCCCACACAGATACGCAGTATTTT. This sequence encodes CASSPGSHTDTQYF.